This TCR beta chain was found in a study of patients and donors after allogeneic stem cell transplantation. This clonotype came up many times. TCRdb re-called the RT-PCR reads through MiXCR, storing one row per CDR3 protein. The table records around 7,100 distinct CDR3 sequences, about 12% of them present only once. Sequencing input: blood, either unsorted or a sorted T cell fraction (not recorded which). The source is a human donor who was either an allogeneic HSCT recipient or a stem cell or donor lymphocyte infusion donor (not recorded which). It is not recorded whose cells these are; they may come from a transplant donor.

The CDR3 DNA is TGTGCCAGCAGCGTAGCCGCTGGGCGGAAAGAGACCCAGTACTTC. Translating gives CASSVAAGRKETQYF. J is TRBJ2-5 and V is TRBV9; D is unresolved. This CDR3 is 15 amino acids long. Trimming left V 0 bases short and J 3 bases short, with 12 bases between. The germline V gene has CDR1 SGDLS and CDR2 YYNGEE.